This is a list of T cell receptor beta chains from one sample in a study of cytomegalovirus exposure and HLA in healthy donors. Libraries were prepared by immunoSEQ multiplex PCR; TCRdb keeps only in-frame clonotypes and omits some of them. Among 200,000 or so clones listed, around four fifths were seen once. The source material was PBMCs. Receptor source: a woman between 50 and 59 years old in good health and CMV-seropositive. CDR3s leave out the opening cysteine and the closing phenylalanine or tryptophan. The D gene is left open where the match is weak. Not every row has a clone size; where given, it reads once, few, many or a size class.

abundance: -
v_gene: TRBV23-1
d_gene: TRBD1
len: 13
CDR3aa: ASSQDRVSGQPQH

abundance: -
v_gene: TRBV4-1
d_gene: -
len: 13
CDR3aa: ASSQVGRGPYEQY

abundance: -
v_gene: TRBV10-3
d_gene: -
len: 10
CDR3aa: AISDRGYEQY

abundance: -
v_gene: TRBV9
d_gene: -
len: 14
CDR3aa: ASGRLPDTSTGELF

abundance: -
v_gene: TRBV6-6
d_gene: -
len: 10
CDR3aa: ASSLRGYEQY

abundance: -
v_gene: TRBV7-2
d_gene: -
len: 13
CDR3aa: ASSLGTGRADTQY

abundance: -
v_gene: TRBV11-3
d_gene: TRBD1
len: 12
CDR3aa: ASSLRQGANEQF

abundance: -
v_gene: TRBV28
d_gene: -
len: 14
CDR3aa: ASNRAGALFGNGYT

abundance: -
v_gene: TRBV7-6
d_gene: TRBD1
len: 15
CDR3aa: ASSPGWAGGDGNTIY

abundance: -
v_gene: TRBV28
d_gene: TRBD2
len: 11
CDR3aa: ASMGTSLIEQY

abundance: -
v_gene: TRBV6-5
d_gene: TRBD2
len: 11
CDR3aa: ASKAGGTGELF

abundance: once
v_gene: TRBV29-1
d_gene: -
len: 10
CDR3aa: SVDPGIHGYT

abundance: -
v_gene: TRBV7-9
d_gene: -
len: 14
CDR3aa: ASSRGQEEFQKGYT

abundance: -
v_gene: TRBV6-1
d_gene: TRBD1
len: 15
CDR3aa: ASSDPTHRTGTGGYT

abundance: -
v_gene: TRBV5-1
d_gene: TRBD1
len: 13
CDR3aa: ASSLGDRVSYEQY

abundance: -
v_gene: TRBV25-1
d_gene: -
len: 11
CDR3aa: ASSEGDHSPLH

abundance: -
v_gene: TRBV5-1
d_gene: -
len: 12
CDR3aa: ASSLGSMNTEAF

abundance: -
v_gene: TRBV7-9
d_gene: TRBD1
len: 13
CDR3aa: ASSSGTGHTYEQY

abundance: -
v_gene: TRBV4-2
d_gene: -
len: 13
CDR3aa: ASSQAARGNQPQH

abundance: -
v_gene: TRBV5-5
d_gene: TRBD1
len: 14
CDR3aa: ASSLATGSPDTEAF

abundance: -
v_gene: TRBV7-8
d_gene: -
len: 10
CDR3aa: ASRQSHTEAF

abundance: -
v_gene: TRBV19
d_gene: TRBD1
len: 12
CDR3aa: ASSPTGGLEKLF

abundance: -
v_gene: TRBV4-2
d_gene: -
len: 11
CDR3aa: ASSQRREETQY

abundance: -
v_gene: TRBV13
d_gene: TRBD2
len: 14
CDR3aa: ASSQGLAGPTDTQY

abundance: -
v_gene: TRBV7-3
d_gene: TRBD1
len: 13
CDR3aa: ASSTQGMNYNEQF

abundance: -
v_gene: TRBV7-9
d_gene: TRBD1
len: 13
CDR3aa: ASSSGQGRAGELF

abundance: -
v_gene: TRBV11-2
d_gene: -
len: 14
CDR3aa: ASSLGGQISTDTQY

abundance: -
v_gene: TRBV7-9
d_gene: TRBD1
len: 13
CDR3aa: ASSLVAGGYTEAF

abundance: -
v_gene: TRBV5-8
d_gene: -
len: 14
CDR3aa: ASSSIIQGLSNEQF

abundance: -
v_gene: TRBV6-6
d_gene: TRBD1
len: 12
CDR3aa: ASSSTGGSQPQH

abundance: -
v_gene: TRBV13
d_gene: -
len: 11
CDR3aa: ASSYRSKETQY

abundance: -
v_gene: TRBV13
d_gene: TRBD2
len: 14
CDR3aa: ASSFWTSRFPYEQY

abundance: -
v_gene: TRBV4-1
d_gene: -
len: 13
CDR3aa: ASSQVTGGTDTQY

abundance: once
v_gene: TRBV19
d_gene: TRBD1
len: 14
CDR3aa: ASMDLQGYSNQPQH

abundance: -
v_gene: TRBV7-9
d_gene: -
len: 13
CDR3aa: ASSLGGSTGNEQF

abundance: -
v_gene: TRBV18
d_gene: -
len: 13
CDR3aa: ASRGQNGGNTEAF

abundance: -
v_gene: TRBV2
d_gene: -
len: 12
CDR3aa: ASSGVLSYNEQF

abundance: -
v_gene: TRBV7-8
d_gene: TRBD1
len: 11
CDR3aa: ASSADRANEQF

abundance: few
v_gene: TRBV7-9
d_gene: TRBD1
len: 13
CDR3aa: ASSLVTGGTETQY

abundance: -
v_gene: TRBV18
d_gene: -
len: 11
CDR3aa: ASSPYGSYEQY

abundance: -
v_gene: TRBV5-4
d_gene: -
len: 11
CDR3aa: ASSQQEGTPLH

abundance: -
v_gene: TRBV11-2
d_gene: TRBD1
len: 15
CDR3aa: ASSLDRDRANTGELF

abundance: -
v_gene: TRBV7-9
d_gene: TRBD2
len: 12
CDR3aa: ASSRGTSGNEQF

abundance: -
v_gene: TRBV6-5
d_gene: -
len: 8
CDR3aa: ASIDYGYT

abundance: -
v_gene: TRBV4-2
d_gene: TRBD2
len: 14
CDR3aa: ASSQGLAGAEGEQF

abundance: -
v_gene: TRBV7-2
d_gene: TRBD1
len: 14
CDR3aa: ASSFLGTGNNSPLH

abundance: -
v_gene: TRBV19
d_gene: -
len: 15
CDR3aa: ASRLETGRRGRNEQF

abundance: -
v_gene: TRBV5-5
d_gene: -
len: 13
CDR3aa: ASSLAGDWLQPQH